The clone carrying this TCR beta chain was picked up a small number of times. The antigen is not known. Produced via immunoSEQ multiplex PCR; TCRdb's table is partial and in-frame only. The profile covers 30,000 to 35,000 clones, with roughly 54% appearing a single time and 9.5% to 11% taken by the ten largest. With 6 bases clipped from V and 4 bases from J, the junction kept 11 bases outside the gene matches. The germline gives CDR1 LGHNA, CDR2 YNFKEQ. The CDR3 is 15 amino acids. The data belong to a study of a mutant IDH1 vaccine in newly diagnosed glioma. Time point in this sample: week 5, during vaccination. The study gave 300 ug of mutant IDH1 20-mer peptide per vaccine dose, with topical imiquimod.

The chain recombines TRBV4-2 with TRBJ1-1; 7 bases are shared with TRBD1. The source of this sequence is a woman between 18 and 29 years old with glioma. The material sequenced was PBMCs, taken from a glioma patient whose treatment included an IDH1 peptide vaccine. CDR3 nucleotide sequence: TGTGCCAGCAGGGGATCGACAGGGTATAGCACTGAAGCTTTCTTT. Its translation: CASRGSTGYSTEAFF.